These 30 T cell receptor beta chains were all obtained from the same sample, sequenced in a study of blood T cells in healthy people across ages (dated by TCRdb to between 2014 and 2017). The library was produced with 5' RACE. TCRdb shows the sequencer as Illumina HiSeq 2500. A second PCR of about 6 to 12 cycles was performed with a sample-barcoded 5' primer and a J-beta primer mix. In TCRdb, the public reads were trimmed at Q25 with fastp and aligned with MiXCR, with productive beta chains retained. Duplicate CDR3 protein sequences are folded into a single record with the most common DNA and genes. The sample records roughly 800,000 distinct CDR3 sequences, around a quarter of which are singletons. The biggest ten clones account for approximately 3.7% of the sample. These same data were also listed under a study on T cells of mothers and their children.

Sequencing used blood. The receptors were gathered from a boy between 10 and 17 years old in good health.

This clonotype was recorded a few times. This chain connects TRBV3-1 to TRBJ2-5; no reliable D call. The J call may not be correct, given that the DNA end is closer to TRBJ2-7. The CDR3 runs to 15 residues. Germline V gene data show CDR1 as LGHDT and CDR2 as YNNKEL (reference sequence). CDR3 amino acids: CASSQGLGPFYEQYF. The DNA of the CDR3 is TGTGCCAGCAGCCAAGGTTTGGGCCCTTTCTACGAGCAGTACTTC.

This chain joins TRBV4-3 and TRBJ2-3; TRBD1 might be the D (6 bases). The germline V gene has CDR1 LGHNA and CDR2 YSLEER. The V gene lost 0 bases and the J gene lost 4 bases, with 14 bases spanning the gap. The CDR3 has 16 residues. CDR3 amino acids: CASSQDLGRGPDTQYF. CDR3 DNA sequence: TGCGCCAGCAGCCAAGATCTGGGCAGGGGTCCAGATACGCAGTATTTT.

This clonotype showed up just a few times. Here the CDR3 reads CSATGDRVTEAFF. CDR3 sequence (DNA): TGCAGTGCTACAGGAGACAGGGTCACTGAAGCTTTCTTT. The V call is TRBV20-1, the J call TRBJ1-1; 7 bases agree with TRBD1. Germline loops: CDR1 DFQATT, CDR2 SNEGSKA (reference sequence). V lost 4 bases to trimming and J lost 4 bases; unmatched junction nucleotides: 6. This CDR3 spans 13 amino acids.

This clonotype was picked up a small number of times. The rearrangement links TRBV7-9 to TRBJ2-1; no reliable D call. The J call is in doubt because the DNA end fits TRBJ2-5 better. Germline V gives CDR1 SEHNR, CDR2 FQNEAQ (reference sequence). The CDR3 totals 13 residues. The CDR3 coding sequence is TGTGCCAGCAGCTTACCCGGGCCAGAGACCCAGTACTTC. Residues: CASSLPGPETQYF.

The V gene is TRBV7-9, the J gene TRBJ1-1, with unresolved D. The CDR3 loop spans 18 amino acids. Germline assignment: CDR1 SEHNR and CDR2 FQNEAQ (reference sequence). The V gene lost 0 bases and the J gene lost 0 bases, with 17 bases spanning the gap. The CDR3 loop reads CASSLAHRGPAMNTEAFF. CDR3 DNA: TGTGCCAGCAGCTTAGCGCATCGGGGTCCGGCGATGAACACTGAAGCTTTCTTT. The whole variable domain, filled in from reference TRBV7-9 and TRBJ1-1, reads DTGVSQNPRHKITKRGQNVTFRCDPISEHNRLYWYRQTLGQGPEFLTYFQNEAQLEKSRLLSDRFSAERPKGSFSTLEIQRTEQGDSAMYLCASSLAHRGPAMNTEAFFGQGTRLTVV.

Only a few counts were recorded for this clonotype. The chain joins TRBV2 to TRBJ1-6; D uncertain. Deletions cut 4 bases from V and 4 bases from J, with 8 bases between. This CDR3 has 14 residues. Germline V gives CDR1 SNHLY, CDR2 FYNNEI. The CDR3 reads CASSVTPYNSPLHF. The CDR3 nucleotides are TGTGCCAGCAGTGTGACACCGTATAATTCACCCCTCCACTTT.

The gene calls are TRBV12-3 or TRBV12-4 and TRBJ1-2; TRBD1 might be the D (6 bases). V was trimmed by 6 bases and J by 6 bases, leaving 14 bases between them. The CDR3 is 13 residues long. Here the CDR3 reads CASRAQGEDGYTF. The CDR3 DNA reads TGTGCCAGCAGGGCACAGGGAGAAGATGGCTACACCTTC.

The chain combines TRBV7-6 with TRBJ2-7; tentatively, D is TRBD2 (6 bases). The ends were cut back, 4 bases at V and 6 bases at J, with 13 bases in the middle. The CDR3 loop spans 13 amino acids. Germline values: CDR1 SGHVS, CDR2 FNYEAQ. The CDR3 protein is CASSWGVGAEQYF. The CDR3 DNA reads TGTGCCAGCAGCTGGGGGGTAGGGGCCGAGCAGTACTTC.

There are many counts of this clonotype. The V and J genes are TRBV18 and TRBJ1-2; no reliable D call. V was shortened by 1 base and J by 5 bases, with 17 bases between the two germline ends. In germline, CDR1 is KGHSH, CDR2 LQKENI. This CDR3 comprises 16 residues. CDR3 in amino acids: CASSPLGGWRMYGYTF. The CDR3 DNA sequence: TGTGCCAGCTCACCACTAGGAGGGTGGCGCATGTATGGCTACACCTTC.

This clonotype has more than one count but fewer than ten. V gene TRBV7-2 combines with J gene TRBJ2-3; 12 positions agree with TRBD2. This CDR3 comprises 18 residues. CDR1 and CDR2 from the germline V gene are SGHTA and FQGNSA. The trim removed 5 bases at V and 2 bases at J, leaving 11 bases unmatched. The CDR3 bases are TGTGCCAGCAGCCCATTACCTGGGACTAGCGGGTTCACAGATACGCAGTATTTT. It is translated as CASSPLPGTSGFTDTQYF.

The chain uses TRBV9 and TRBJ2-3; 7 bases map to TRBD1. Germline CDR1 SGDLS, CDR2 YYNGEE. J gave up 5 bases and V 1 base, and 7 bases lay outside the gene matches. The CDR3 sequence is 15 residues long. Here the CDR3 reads CASSVNRGVGDTQYF. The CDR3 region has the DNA TGTGCCAGCAGCGTAAACAGGGGAGTGGGAGATACGCAGTATTTT.

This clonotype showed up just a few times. CDR3 nucleotide sequence: TGTGCCAGCAGCCCCGGATGGGCCGAGCAGTACTTC. It codes for CASSPGWAEQYF. The chain links TRBV7-2 to TRBJ2-7; D is ambiguous. This CDR3 contains 12 residues. V was cut by 5 bases and J by 6 bases, with 11 bases left in between. Germline values: CDR1 SGHTA, CDR2 FQGNSA.

CDR3: CSAIWGLPDLSDEQFF. In DNA, the CDR3 is TGCAGTGCTATATGGGGCCTTCCGGACCTCTCCGATGAGCAGTTCTTC. The chain employs TRBV20-1 and TRBJ2-1; D may be TRBD1 (5 bases). The CDR3 loop spans 16 amino acids. Germline V gene data show CDR1 as DFQATT and CDR2 as SNEGSKA (reference sequence). V lost 4 bases and J lost 8, with 24 bases in between.

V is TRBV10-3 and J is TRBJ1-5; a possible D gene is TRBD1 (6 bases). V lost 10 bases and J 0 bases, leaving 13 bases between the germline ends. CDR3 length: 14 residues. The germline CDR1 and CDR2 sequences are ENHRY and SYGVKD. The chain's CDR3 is CATLGHNSNQPQHF. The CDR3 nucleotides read TGTGCCACCTTGGGACACAATAGCAATCAGCCCCAGCATTTT.

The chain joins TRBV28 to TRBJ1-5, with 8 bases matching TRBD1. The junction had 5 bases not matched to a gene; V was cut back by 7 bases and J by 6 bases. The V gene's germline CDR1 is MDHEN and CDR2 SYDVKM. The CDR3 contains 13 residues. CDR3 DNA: TGTGCCAGCATCACAGGGGGAAGTCAGCCCCAGCATTTT. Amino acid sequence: CASITGGSQPQHF.

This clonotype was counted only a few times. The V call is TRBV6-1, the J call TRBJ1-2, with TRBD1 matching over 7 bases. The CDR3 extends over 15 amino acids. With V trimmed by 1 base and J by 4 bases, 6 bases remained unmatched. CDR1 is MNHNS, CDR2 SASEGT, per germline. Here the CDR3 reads CASSEGLAGGYGYTF. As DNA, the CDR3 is TGTGCCAGCAGTGAAGGTCTCGCAGGGGGCTATGGCTACACCTTC.

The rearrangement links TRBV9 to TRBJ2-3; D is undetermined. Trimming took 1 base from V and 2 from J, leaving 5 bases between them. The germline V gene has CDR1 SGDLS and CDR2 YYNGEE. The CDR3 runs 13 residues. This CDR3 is CASSVMSTDTQYF. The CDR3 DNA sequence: TGTGCCAGCAGCGTAATGTCCACAGATACGCAGTATTTT.

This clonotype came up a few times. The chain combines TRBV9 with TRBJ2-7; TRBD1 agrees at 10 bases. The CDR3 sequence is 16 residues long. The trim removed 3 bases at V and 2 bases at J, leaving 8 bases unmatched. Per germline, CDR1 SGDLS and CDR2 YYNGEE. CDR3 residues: CASSESPGQGPYEQYF. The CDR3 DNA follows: TGTGCCAGCAGCGAATCACCGGGACAGGGGCCCTACGAGCAGTACTTC.

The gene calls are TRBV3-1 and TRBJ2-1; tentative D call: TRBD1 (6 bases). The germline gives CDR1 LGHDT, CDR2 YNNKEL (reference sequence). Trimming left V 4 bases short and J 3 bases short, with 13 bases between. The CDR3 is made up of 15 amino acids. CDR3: CASSPTGTGYNEQFF. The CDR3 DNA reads TGTGCCAGCAGCCCCACAGGGACGGGCTACAATGAGCAGTTCTTC.

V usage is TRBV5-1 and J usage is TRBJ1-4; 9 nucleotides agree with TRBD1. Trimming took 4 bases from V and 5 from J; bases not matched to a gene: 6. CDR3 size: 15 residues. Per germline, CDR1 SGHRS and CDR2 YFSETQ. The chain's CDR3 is CASSVYRGRNEKLFF. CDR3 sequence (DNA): TGCGCCAGCAGCGTCTACAGGGGGCGGAATGAAAAACTGTTTTTT.

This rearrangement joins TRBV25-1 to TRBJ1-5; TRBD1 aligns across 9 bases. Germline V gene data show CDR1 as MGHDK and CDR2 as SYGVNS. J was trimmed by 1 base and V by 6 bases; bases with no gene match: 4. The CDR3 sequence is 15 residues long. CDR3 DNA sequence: TGTGCCAGCAGCGAAGGGACAGGGAGCAATCAGCCCCAGCATTTT. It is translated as CASSEGTGSNQPQHF.

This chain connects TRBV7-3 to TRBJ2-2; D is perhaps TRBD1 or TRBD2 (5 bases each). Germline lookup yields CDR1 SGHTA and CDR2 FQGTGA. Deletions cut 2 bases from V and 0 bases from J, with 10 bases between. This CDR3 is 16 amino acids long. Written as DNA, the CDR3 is TGTGCCAGCAGCTTACAGGGACCCCCGAACACCGGGGAGCTGTTTTTT. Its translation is CASSLQGPPNTGELFF.

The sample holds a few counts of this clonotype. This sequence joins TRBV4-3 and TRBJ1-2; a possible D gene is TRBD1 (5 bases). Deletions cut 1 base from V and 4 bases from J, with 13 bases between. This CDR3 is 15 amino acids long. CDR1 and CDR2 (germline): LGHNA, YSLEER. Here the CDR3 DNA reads TGCGCCAGCAGCCAAGCTGGTGCAGGGACCTATGGCTACACCTTC. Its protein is CASSQAGAGTYGYTF.

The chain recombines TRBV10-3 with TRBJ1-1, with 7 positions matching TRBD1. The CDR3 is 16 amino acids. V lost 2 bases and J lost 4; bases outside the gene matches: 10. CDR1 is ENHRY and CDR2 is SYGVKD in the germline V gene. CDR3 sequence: CAISELGQAVGTEAFF. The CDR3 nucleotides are TGTGCCATCAGTGAGCTTGGACAGGCGGTGGGCACTGAAGCTTTCTTT.

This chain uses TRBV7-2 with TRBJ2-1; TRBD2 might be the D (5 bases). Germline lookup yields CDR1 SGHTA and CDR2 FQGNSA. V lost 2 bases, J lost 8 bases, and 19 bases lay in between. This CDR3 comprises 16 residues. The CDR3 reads CASSLLGGMGLDEQFF. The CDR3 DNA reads TGTGCCAGCAGCTTATTAGGAGGTATGGGTCTGGATGAGCAGTTCTTC.

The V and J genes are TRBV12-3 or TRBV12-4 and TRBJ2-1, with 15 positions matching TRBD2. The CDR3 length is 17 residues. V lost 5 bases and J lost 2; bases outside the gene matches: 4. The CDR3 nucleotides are TGTGCCAGCAGTGACAGGACTAGCGGGAGGGCCTACAATGAGCAGTTCTTC. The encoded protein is CASSDRTSGRAYNEQFF.

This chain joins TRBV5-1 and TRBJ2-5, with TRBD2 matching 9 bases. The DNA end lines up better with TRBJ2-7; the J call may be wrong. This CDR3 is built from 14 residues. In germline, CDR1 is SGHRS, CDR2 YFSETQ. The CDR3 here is CASSLATSGYEQYF. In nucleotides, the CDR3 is TGCGCCAGCAGCTTGGCGACTAGCGGCTACGAGCAGTACTTC.

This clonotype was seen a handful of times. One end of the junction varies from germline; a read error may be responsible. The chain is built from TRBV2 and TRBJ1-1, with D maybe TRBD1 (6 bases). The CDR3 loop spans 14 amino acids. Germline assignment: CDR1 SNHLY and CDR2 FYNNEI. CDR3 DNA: TGTGCCAGCAGACAGGGAGTGGAGAACACTGAGGCTTTCTTT. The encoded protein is CASRQGVENTEAFF.

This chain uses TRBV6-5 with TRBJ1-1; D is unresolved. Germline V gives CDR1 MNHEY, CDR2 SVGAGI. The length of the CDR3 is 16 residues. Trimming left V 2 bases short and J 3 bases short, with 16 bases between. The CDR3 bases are TGTGCCAGCAGTTACGGTGGGGATGGGCTGGACACTGAAGCTTTCTTT. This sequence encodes CASSYGGDGLDTEAFF.

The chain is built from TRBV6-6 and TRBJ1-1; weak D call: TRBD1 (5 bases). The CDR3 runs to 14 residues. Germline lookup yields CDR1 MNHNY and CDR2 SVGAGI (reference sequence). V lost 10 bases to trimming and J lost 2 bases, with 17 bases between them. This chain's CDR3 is CATRRDSLNTEAFF. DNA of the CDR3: TGTGCCACCAGACGGGACTCCCTAAACACTGAAGCTTTCTTT.